These T cell receptor beta chains were read from a single sample in a study of tumor-infiltrating lymphocytes in localized non-small cell lung cancer. Repertoires were generated with immunoSEQ multiplex PCR, while TCRdb's copy carries only in-frame clones and drops some. Seen here are around 12,000 clones, approximately 85% observed once, and the top ten hold roughly 3.7%. Sequencing was carried out using uninvolved lung tissue not adjacent to the tumor. These receptors were collected from a human donor with non-small cell lung cancer. The CDR3 runs from the conserved cysteine through the conserved F or W. A D gene is named only where the DNA matches it firmly. Only some rows state a clone size, as once, few, many or a class for expanded clones.

cdr3_aa: CASSEGGDRTSTEAFF; cdr3_nt: TGTGCCAGCAGTGAAGGGGGCGACAGGACGAGCACTGAAGCTTTCTTT; v_call: TRBV6-1; d_call: NA; j_call: TRBJ1-1; clone_size: once; cdr3_length: 16
cdr3_aa: CATSGRDTDTQYF; cdr3_nt: TGTGCCACCAGCGGCAGGGACACAGATACGCAGTATTTT; v_call: TRBV15; d_call: NA; j_call: TRBJ2-3; clone_size: NA; cdr3_length: 13
cdr3_aa: CASSFRGTDTQYF; cdr3_nt: TGTGCCAGCAGTTTCAGGGGCACAGATACGCAGTATTTT; v_call: TRBV28; d_call: NA; j_call: TRBJ2-3; clone_size: NA; cdr3_length: 13
cdr3_aa: CASSLVGQGAFGANVLTF; cdr3_nt: TGCGCCAGCAGCTTGGTAGGACAGGGGGCGTTTGGGGCCAACGTCCTGACTTTC; v_call: TRBV5-1; d_call: TRBD1; j_call: TRBJ2-6; clone_size: NA; cdr3_length: 18
cdr3_aa: CASSSTGTGGTEAFF; cdr3_nt: TGTGCCAGCAGTTCTACAGGGACAGGGGGGACTGAAGCTTTCTTT; v_call: TRBV6-5; d_call: TRBD1; j_call: TRBJ1-1; clone_size: NA; cdr3_length: 15
cdr3_aa: CASSLVPRNTGELFF; cdr3_nt: TGTGCCAGCAGCTTAGTCCCCAGAAACACCGGGGAGCTGTTTTTT; v_call: TRBV11-2; d_call: NA; j_call: TRBJ2-2; clone_size: NA; cdr3_length: 15
cdr3_aa: CASSLARTSSKEQYF; cdr3_nt: TGTGCCAGCAGCTTAGCTAGGACTAGCTCGAAGGAGCAGTACTTC; v_call: TRBV7-6; d_call: TRBD2; j_call: TRBJ2-7; clone_size: NA; cdr3_length: 15
cdr3_aa: CASSSRGGRTF; cdr3_nt: TGTGCCAGCAGCTCTAGAGGGGGCCGCACCTTC; v_call: TRBV7-3; d_call: TRBD1; j_call: TRBJ1-2; clone_size: NA; cdr3_length: 11
cdr3_aa: CASSPNRGGGGDTQYF; cdr3_nt: TGTGCCAGCAGCCCTAACCGCGGCGGGGGCGGGGATACGCAGTATTTT; v_call: TRBV11-2; d_call: NA; j_call: TRBJ2-3; clone_size: NA; cdr3_length: 16
cdr3_aa: CASSLEGTDTQYF; cdr3_nt: TGTGCCAGCAGCTTAGAGGGCACAGATACGCAGTATTTT; v_call: TRBV11-2; d_call: NA; j_call: TRBJ2-3; clone_size: NA; cdr3_length: 13
cdr3_aa: CASPPGFNEQYF; cdr3_nt: TGTGCCAGTCCCCCGGGCTTTAACGAGCAGTACTTC; v_call: TRBV27; d_call: NA; j_call: TRBJ2-7; clone_size: NA; cdr3_length: 12
cdr3_aa: CASSGFGTGPGNEQFF; cdr3_nt: TGCGCCAGCAGCGGGTTCGGGACAGGGCCTGGGAATGAGCAGTTCTTC; v_call: TRBV5-1; d_call: TRBD1; j_call: TRBJ2-1; clone_size: NA; cdr3_length: 16
cdr3_aa: CASSPYRQGASYEQYF; cdr3_nt: TGCGCCAGCAGCCCCTACCGGCAGGGGGCCTCCTACGAGCAGTACTTC; v_call: TRBV5-1; d_call: TRBD1; j_call: TRBJ2-7; clone_size: NA; cdr3_length: 16
cdr3_aa: CASSIPGWGQGKNEQFF; cdr3_nt: TGTGCCAGTAGTATCCCTGGTTGGGGACAGGGGAAGAATGAGCAGTTCTTC; v_call: TRBV19; d_call: TRBD1; j_call: TRBJ2-1; clone_size: NA; cdr3_length: 17
cdr3_aa: CASSQGSPSTRGSNQPQHF; cdr3_nt: TGCGCCAGCAGCCAAGGCTCTCCTTCTACCAGGGGAAGCAATCAGCCCCAGCATTTT; v_call: TRBV4-1; d_call: NA; j_call: TRBJ1-5; clone_size: NA; cdr3_length: 19
cdr3_aa: CASSLLTVTNEQFF; cdr3_nt: TGTGCCAGCAGCTTGCTTACGGTTACTAATGAGCAGTTCTTC; v_call: TRBV5-4; d_call: NA; j_call: TRBJ2-1; clone_size: NA; cdr3_length: 14
cdr3_aa: CASSPGQEGETQYF; cdr3_nt: TGCGCCAGCAGCCCGGGACAGGAGGGGGAGACCCAGTACTTC; v_call: TRBV5-1; d_call: TRBD1; j_call: TRBJ2-5; clone_size: few; cdr3_length: 14